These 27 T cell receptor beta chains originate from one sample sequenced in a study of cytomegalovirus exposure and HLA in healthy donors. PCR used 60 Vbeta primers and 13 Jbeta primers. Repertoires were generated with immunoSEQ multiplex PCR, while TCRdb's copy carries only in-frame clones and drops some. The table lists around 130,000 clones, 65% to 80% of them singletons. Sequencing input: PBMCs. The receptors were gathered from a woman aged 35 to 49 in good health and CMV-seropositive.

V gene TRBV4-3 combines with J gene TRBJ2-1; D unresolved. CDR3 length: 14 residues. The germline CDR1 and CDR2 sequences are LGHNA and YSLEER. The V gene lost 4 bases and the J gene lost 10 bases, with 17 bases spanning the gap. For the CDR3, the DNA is TGCGCCAGCAGCCTAGTAAATGGGCTGAGAGAGCAGTTCTTC. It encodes CASSLVNGLREQFF.

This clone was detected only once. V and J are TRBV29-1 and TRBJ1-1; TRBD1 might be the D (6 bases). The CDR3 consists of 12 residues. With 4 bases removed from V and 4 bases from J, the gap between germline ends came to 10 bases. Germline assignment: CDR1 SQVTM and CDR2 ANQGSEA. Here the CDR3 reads CSVVRGSTEAFF. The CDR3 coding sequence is TGCAGCGTTGTAAGGGGGAGCACTGAAGCTTTCTTT.

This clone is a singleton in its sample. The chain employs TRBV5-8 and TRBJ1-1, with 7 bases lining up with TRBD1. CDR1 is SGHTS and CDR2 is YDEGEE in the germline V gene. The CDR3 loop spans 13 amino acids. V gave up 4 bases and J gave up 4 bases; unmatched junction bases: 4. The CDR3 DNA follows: TGTGCCAGCAGCGGTGACAGGGCCACTGAAGCTTTCTTT. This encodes CASSGDRATEAFF.

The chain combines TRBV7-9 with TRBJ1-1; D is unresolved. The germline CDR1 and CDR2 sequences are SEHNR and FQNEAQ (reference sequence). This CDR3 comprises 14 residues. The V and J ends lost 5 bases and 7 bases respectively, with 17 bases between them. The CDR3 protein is CASSADSETGEAFF. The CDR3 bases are TGTGCCAGCAGCGCAGACTCGGAAACGGGTGAAGCTTTCTTT.

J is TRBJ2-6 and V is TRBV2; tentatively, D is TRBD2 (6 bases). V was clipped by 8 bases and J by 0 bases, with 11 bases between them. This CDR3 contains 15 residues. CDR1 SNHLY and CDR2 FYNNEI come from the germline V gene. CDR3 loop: CASDGRSSGANVLTF. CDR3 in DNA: TGTGCCAGCGATGGGAGGAGCTCTGGGGCCAACGTCCTGACTTTC.

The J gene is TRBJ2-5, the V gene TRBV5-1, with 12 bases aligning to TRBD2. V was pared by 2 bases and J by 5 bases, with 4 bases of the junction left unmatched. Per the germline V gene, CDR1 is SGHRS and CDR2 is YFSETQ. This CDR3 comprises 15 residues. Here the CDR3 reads CASSFITSGRETQYF. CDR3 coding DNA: TGCGCCAGCAGCTTCATCACTAGCGGGAGGGAGACCCAGTACTTC.

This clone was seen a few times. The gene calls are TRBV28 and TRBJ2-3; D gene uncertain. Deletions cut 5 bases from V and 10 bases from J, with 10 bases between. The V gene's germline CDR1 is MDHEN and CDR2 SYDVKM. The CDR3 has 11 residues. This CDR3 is CASSPGLAQYF. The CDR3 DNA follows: TGTGCCAGCAGTCCCGGCCTAGCGCAGTATTTT.

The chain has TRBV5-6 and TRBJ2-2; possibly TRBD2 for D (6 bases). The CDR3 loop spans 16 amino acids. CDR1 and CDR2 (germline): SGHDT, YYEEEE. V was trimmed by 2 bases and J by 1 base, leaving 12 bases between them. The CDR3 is CASSFRRGLNTGELFF. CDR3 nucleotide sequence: TGTGCCAGCAGCTTCAGGAGGGGCCTGAACACCGGGGAGCTGTTTTTT.

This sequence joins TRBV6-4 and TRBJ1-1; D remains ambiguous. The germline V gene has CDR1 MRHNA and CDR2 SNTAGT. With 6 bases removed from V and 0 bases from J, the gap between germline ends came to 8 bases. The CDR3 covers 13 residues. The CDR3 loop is CASRKTVNTEAFF. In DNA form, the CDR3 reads TGTGCCAGCAGGAAAACAGTGAACACTGAAGCTTTCTTT.

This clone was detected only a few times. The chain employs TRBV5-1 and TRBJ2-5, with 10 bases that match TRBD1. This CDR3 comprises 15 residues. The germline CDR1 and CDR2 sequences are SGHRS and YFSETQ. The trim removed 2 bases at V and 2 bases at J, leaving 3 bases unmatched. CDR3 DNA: TGCGCCAGCAGCTTCCGGGACAGGGGACAAGAGACCCAGTACTTC. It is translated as CASSFRDRGQETQYF.

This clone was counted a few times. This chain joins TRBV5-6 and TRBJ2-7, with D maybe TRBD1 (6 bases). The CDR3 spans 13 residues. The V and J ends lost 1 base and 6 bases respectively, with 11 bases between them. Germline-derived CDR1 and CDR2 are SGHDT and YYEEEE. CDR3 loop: CASSLQGRGEQYF. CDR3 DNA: TGTGCCAGCAGCTTGCAGGGCAGGGGCGAGCAGTACTTC.

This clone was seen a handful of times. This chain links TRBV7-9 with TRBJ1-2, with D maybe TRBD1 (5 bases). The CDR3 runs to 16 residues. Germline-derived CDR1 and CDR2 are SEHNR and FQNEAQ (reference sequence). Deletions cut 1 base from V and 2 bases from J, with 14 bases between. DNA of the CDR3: TGTGCCAGCAGCTTAGGGATGGCAGGGTGGAACTATGGCTACACCTTC. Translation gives CASSLGMAGWNYGYTF.

CDR3 sequence reads: CAWSALFGSTEAFF. The CDR3 nucleotides read TGTGCCTGGAGTGCCCTATTCGGTAGTACTGAAGCTTTCTTT. V gene TRBV30 combines with J gene TRBJ1-1; no definite D call. CDR1 GTSNPN and CDR2 SVGIG come from the germline V gene (reference sequence). Trimming removed 1 base at V and 5 bases at J, with 14 bases between. The CDR3 extends over 14 amino acids. Supplemented by reference TRBV30 and TRBJ1-1, the full variable domain reads SQTIHQWPATLVQPVGSPLSLECTVEGTSNPNLYWYRQAAGRGLQLLFYSVGIGQISSEVPQNLSASRPQDRQFILSSKKLLLSDSGFYLCAWSALFGSTEAFFGQGTRLTVV.

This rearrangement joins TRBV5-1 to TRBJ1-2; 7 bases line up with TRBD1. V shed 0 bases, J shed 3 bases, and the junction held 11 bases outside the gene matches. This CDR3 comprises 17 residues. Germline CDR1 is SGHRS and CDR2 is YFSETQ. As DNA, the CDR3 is TGCGCCAGCAGCTTGGAGTCGGGGCAGGGGGACCACTATGGCTACACCTTC. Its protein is CASSLESGQGDHYGYTF. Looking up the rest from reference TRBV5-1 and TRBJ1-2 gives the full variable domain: KAGVTQTPRYLIKTRGQQVTLSCSPISGHRSVSWYQQTPGQGLQFLFEYFSETQRNKGNFPGRFSGRQFSNSRSEMNVSTLELGDSALYLCASSLESGQGDHYGYTFGSGTRLTVV.

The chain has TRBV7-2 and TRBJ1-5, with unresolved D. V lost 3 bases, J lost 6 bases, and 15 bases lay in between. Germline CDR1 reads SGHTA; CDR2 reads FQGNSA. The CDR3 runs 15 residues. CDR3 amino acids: CASSLFSSEGQPQHF. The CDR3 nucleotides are TGTGCCAGCAGCTTGTTCAGCTCGGAGGGTCAGCCCCAGCATTTT. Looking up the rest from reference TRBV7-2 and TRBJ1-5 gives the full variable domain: GAGVSQSPSNKVTEKGKDVELRCDPISGHTALYWYRQSLGQGLEFLIYFQGNSAPDKSGLPSDRFSAERTGGSVSTLTIQRTQQEDSAVYLCASSLFSSEGQPQHFGDGTRLSIL.

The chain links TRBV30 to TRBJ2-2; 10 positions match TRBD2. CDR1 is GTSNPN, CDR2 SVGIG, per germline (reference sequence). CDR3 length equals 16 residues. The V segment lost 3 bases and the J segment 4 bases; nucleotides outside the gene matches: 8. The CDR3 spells CAWRDQAGGTTGELFF. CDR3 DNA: TGTGCCTGGAGGGACCAAGCGGGGGGGACCACCGGGGAGCTGTTTTTT. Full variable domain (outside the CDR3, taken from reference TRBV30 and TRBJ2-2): SQTIHQWPATLVQPVGSPLSLECTVEGTSNPNLYWYRQAAGRGLQLLFYSVGIGQISSEVPQNLSASRPQDRQFILSSKKLLLSDSGFYLCAWRDQAGGTTGELFFGEGSRLTVL.

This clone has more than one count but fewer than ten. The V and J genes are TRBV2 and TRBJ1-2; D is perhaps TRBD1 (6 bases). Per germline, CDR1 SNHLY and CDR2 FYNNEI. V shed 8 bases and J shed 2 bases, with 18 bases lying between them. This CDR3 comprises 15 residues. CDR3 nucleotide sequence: TGTGCCAGCCACGTTCCGACAGGAGGCAACTATGGCTACACCTTC. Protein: CASHVPTGGNYGYTF.

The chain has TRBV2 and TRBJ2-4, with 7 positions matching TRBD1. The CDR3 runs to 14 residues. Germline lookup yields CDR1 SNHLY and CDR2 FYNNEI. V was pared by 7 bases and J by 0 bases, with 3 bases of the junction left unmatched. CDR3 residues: CASTTGIAKNIQYF. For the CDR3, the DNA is TGTGCCAGCACGACAGGGATAGCCAAAAACATTCAGTACTTC.

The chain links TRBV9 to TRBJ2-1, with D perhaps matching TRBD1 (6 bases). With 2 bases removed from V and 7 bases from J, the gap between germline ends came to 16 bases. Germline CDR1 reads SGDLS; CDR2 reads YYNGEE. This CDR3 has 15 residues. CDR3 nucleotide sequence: TGTGCCAGCAGCGTGTCGACAGGAACGGGGAATGAGCAGTTCTTC. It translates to CASSVSTGTGNEQFF.

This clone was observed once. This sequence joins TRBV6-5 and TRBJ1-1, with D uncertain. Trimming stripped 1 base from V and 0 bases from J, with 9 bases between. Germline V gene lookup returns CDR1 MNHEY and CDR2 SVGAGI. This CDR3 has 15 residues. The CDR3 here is CASSYWTGVNTEAFF. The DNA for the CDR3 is TGTGCCAGCAGTTACTGGACGGGAGTGAACACTGAAGCTTTCTTT.

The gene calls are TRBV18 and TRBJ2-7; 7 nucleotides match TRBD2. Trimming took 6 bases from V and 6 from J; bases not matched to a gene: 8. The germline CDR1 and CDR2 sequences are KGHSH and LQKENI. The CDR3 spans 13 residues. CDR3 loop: CASSREGVGEQYF. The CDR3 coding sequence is TGTGCCAGCTCCAGGGAGGGCGTAGGCGAGCAGTACTTC.

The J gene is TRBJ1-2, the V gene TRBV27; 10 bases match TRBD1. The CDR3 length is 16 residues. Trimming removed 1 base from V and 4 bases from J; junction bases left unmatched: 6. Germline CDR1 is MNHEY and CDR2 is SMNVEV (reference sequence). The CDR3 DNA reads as TGTGCCAGCAGTTTATTCTGGACAGGGGGATCCTATGGCTACACCTTC. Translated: CASSLFWTGGSYGYTF.

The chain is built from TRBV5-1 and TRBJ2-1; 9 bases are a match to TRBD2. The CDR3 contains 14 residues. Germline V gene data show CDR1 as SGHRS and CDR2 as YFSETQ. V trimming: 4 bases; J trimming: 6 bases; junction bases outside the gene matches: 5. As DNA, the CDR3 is TGCGCCAGCAGCCCTAGCGGGATGGGCAATGAGCAGTTCTTC. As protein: CASSPSGMGNEQFF.

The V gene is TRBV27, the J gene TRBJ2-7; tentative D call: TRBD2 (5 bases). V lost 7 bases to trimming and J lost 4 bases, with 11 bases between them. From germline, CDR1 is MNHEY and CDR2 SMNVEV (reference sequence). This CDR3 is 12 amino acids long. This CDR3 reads CASTTSGYEQYF. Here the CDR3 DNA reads TGTGCCAGCACCACGAGCGGATACGAGCAGTACTTC.

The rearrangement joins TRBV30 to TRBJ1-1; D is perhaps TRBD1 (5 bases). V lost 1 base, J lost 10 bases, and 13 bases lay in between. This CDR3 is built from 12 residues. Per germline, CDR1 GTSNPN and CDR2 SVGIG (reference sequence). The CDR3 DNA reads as TGTGCCTGGAGTGCTCAGGGAATTGGAGCTTTCTTT. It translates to CAWSAQGIGAFF.

In nucleotides, the CDR3 is TGTGCCACCAGCGGATGGGACAGGGGTGAAGAAACCTTC. Translating it yields CATSGWDRGEETF. V is TRBV15 and J is TRBJ1-2, with 10 positions matching TRBD1. After removal of 5 bases from V and 14 bases from J, the junction contained 11 bases not matched to a gene. CDR3 length equals 13 residues. CDR1 LNHNV and CDR2 YYDKDF come from the germline V gene (reference sequence).

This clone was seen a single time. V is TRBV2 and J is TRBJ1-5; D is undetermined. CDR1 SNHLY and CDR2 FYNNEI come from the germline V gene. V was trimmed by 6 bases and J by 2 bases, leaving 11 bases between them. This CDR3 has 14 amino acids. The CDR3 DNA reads TGTGCCAGCAGCCCCCAAGCCGGCAATCAGCCCCAGCATTTT. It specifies CASSPQAGNQPQHF.